This T cell receptor (beta chain) was identified during a study of CD8 T cells in Susac syndrome. CD8+ and CD4+ blood T cells underwent TCR beta sequencing. Points from the study as a whole: CD8+ clonal expansion in Susac was maximal in TEMRA cells and in active patients.

RNA, at roughly 0.45 to 1 ug, was reverse transcribed with random hexamers. Multiplex immunoSEQ PCR targeted 54 Vbeta and 13 Jbeta TCR beta segments. TCRdb re-derived calls from the immunoSEQ multiplex PCR reads in MiXCR, one entry per CDR3 protein. The sample carries tens of thousands of distinct CDR3 sequences, about 96% recorded once. With regard to this clonotype: Its antigen is unknown.

This CDR3 is 16 amino acids long. Between the trimmed V and J ends, which lost 0 bases and 5 bases, there was a span of 19 bases. Germline V gene data show CDR1 as DFQATT and CDR2 as SNEGSKA (reference sequence). The sequence was obtained from a human donor with Susac syndrome. The chain has TRBV20-1 and TRBJ1-2; D gene ambiguous. Sequenced sample: CD8+ T cells from PBMCs. This CDR3 reads CSARDREERPPYGYTF. The CDR3 nucleotides are TGCAGTGCTAGAGATCGGGAGGAAAGGCCCCCTTATGGCTACACCTTC.